Following are 2 T cell receptor beta chains from one sample sequenced in a study of cytomegalovirus exposure and HLA in healthy donors. The PCR employed 60 Vbeta primers together with 13 Jbeta primers. Sequencing used immunoSEQ multiplex PCR; TCRdb keeps in-frame clones, though not all of them. The top ten clones hold about 2.2% of a sample with over 110,000 clones, around 78% of them seen once. What was sequenced was PBMCs. The origin of the receptors is a woman under 30 in good health and CMV-seropositive.

This clone was seen just once. The gene calls are TRBV5-6 and TRBJ2-3, with 8 positions matching TRBD2. Germline V gene data show CDR1 as SGHDT and CDR2 as YYEEEE. This CDR3 comprises 17 residues. Trimming took 6 bases from V and 1 from J; bases not matched to a gene: 13. The chain's CDR3 is CASNHLMRGARTDTQYF. The CDR3 nucleotides read TGTGCCAGCAACCACCTCATGCGGGGGGCCCGCACAGATACGCAGTATTTT.

The chain uses TRBV25-1 and TRBJ1-1, with D perhaps matching TRBD1 (6 bases). Between the trimmed V and J ends, which lost 8 bases and 3 bases, there was a span of 16 bases. This CDR3 is 14 amino acids long. Germline V lookup: CDR1 MGHDK, CDR2 SYGVNS. CDR3 in amino acids: CASSPRGGDTEAFF. For the CDR3, the DNA is TGTGCCAGCTCCCCTCGAGGGGGGGACACTGAAGCTTTCTTT. Complete variable domain (other parts from reference TRBV25-1 and TRBJ1-1): EADIYQTPRYLVIGTGKKITLECSQTMGHDKMYWYQQDPGMELHLIHYSYGVNSTEKGDLSSESTVSRIRTEHFPLTLESARPSHTSQYLCASSPRGGDTEAFFGQGTRLTVV.